The 5 T cell receptor beta chains listed next were all sequenced from one sample in a study of cytomegalovirus exposure and HLA in healthy donors. PCR involved 60 Vbeta and 13 Jbeta primers. Sequencing used immunoSEQ multiplex PCR; TCRdb keeps in-frame clones, though not all of them. The data contain 150,000 to 200,000 clones, 65% to 80% of them singletons. Sequencing was carried out using PBMCs. These TCRs come from a woman aged 40 to 50 in good health and CMV-seronegative.

This clone was recorded once. The chain recombines TRBV7-7 with TRBJ2-2, with 9 bases identical to TRBD2. There are 12 residues in the CDR3. Germline V gives CDR1 SSHAT, CDR2 FNYEAQ (reference sequence). CDR3 amino acids: CASGSATGELFF. The DNA of the CDR3 is TGTGCTAGCGGGAGCGCCACCGGGGAGCTGTTTTTT.

This clone was observed a single time. The genes are TRBV7-8 and TRBJ1-3, with 11 bases lining up with TRBD1. The J segment lost 8 bases and the V segment lost 5 bases, leaving 11 bases of the junction unmatched. Germline V gene sequence: CDR1 SGHVS, CDR2 FQNEAQ. There are 16 residues in the CDR3. CDR3 sequence reads: CASSRSAGTGGDTIYF. In DNA form, the CDR3 reads TGTGCCAGCAGCCGTTCCGCCGGGACAGGGGGTGACACCATATATTTT.

V usage is TRBV11-3 and J usage is TRBJ2-3, with TRBD2 matching 7 bases. Germline trimming cut 5 bases from V and 0 bases from J; bases unmatched to any gene: 5. The CDR3 is made up of 15 amino acids. CDR1 is SGHNT, CDR2 YENEEA, per germline. CDR3 coding DNA: TGTGCCAGCAGCGTCTGGGGGGGAAGCACAGATACGCAGTATTTT. This translates into CASSVWGGSTDTQYF. The whole variable domain, filled in from reference TRBV11-3 and TRBJ2-3, reads EAGVVQSPRYKIIEKKQPVAFWCNPISGHNTLYWYLQNLGQGPELLIRYENEEAVDDSQLPKDRFSAERLKGVDSTLKIQPAELGDSAVYLCASSVWGGSTDTQYFGPGTRLTVL.

V is TRBV18 and J is TRBJ2-7; TRBD1 might be the D (6 bases). There are 13 residues in the CDR3. Germline V gene data show CDR1 as KGHSH and CDR2 as LQKENI. V was trimmed by 3 bases and J by 6 bases, leaving 12 bases between them. The CDR3 sequence: CASSPQGFSEQYV. The CDR3 DNA reads as TGTGCCAGCTCACCCCAGGGGTTCAGCGAGCAGTACGTC.

V usage is TRBV19 and J usage is TRBJ2-7, with TRBD2 matching over 14 bases. Germline CDR1 LNHDA, CDR2 SQIVND (reference sequence). V gave up 2 bases and J gave up 5 bases; unmatched junction bases: 5. The CDR3 spans 16 residues. CDR3 nucleotides: TGTGCCAGTAGTATACCCGGACTAGCGGGAGGCCACGAGCAGTACTTC. Its translation is CASSIPGLAGGHEQYF.